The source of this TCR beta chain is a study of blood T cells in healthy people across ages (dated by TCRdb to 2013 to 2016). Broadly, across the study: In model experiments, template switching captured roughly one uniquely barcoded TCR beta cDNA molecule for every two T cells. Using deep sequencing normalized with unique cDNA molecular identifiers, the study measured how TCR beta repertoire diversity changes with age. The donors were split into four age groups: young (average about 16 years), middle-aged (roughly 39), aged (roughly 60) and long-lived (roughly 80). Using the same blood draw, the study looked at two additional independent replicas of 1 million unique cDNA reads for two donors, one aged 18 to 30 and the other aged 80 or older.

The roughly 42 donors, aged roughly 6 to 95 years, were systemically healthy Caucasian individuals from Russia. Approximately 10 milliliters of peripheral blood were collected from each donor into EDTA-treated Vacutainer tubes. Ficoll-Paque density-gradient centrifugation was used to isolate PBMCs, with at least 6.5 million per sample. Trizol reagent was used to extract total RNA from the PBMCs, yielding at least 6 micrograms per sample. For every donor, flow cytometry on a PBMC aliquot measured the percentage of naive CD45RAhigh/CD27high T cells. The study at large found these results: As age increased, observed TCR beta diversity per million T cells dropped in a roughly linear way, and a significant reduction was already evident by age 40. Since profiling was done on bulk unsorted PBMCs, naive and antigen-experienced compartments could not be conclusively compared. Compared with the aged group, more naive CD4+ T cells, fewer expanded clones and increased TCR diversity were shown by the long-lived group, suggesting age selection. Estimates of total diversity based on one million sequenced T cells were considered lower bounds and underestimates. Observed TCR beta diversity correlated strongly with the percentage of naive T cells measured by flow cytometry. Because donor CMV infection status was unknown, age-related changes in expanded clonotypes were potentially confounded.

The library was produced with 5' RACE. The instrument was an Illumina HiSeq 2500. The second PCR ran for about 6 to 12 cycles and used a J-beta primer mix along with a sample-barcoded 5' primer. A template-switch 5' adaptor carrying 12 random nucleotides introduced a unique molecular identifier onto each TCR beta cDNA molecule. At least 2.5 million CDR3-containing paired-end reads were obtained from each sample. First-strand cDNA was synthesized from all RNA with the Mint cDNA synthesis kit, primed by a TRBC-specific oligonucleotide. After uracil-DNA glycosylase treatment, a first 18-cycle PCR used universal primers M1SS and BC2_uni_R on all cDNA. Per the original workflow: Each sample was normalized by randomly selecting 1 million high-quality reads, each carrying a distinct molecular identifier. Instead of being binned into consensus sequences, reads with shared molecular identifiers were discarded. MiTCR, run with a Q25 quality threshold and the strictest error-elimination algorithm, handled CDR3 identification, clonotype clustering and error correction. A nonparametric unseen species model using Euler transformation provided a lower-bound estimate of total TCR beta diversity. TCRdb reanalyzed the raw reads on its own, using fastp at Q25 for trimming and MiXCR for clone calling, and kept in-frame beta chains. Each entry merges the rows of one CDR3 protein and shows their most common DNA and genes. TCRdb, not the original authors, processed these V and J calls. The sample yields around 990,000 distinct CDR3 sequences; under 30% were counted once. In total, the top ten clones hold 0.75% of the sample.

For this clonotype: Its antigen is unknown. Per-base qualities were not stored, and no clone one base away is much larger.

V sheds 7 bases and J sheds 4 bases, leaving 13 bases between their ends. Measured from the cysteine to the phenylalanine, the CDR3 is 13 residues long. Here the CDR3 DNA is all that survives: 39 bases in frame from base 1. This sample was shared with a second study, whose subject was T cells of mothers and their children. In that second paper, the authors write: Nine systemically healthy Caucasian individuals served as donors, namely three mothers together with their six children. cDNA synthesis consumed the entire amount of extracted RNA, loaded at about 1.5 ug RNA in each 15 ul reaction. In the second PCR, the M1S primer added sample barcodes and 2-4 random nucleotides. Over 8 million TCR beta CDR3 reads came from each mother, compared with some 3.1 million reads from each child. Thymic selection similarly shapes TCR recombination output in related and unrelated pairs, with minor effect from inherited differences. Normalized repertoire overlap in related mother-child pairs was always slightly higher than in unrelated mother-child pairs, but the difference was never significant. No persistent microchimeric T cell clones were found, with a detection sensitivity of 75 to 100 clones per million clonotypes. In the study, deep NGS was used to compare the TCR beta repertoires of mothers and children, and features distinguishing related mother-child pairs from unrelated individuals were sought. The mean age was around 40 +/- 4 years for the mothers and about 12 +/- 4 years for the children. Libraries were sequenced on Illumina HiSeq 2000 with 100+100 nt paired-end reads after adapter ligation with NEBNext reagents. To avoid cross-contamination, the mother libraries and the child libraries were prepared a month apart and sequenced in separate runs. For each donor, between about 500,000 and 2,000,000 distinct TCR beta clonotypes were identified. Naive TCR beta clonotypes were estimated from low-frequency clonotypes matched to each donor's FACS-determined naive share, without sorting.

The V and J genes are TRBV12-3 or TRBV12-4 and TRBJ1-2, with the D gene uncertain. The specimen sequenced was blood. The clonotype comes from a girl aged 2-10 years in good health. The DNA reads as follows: TGTGCCAGCAACCGGGGTCCCGGCTATGGCTACACCTTC. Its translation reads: CASNRGPGYGYTF.